Listed below are T cell receptor beta chains from one sample, sequenced in a study of regulatory T cells in long-lasting Graves disease. MiXCR, run by TCRdb on the multiplex PCR reads, gives a single entry per CDR3 protein. The table has 200,000 to 250,000 distinct CDR3 sequences, about 19% seen once; the top ten hold approximately 12%. These same records also appear under a second study, on T cells in Graves' hyperthyroidism and ophthalmopathy.

The sample was peripheral blood mononuclear cells (PBMCs), taken at new diagnosis, from a patient treated with antithyroid drugs. Receptors originate from a woman aged 30 to 39 with Graves disease. The CDR3 runs from the conserved cysteine through the conserved F or W. D genes are given only for firm matches. Clone size is given for some rows only: seen once, a few or many times, or a class if the clone is expanded.

abundance: many; d_gene: TRBD2; v_gene: TRBV6-1; j_gene: TRBJ2-2; CDR3nt: TGTGCCACCAAGGGTAGCGGGAGCCACGGGGAGCTGTTTTTT; CDR3aa: CATKGSGSHGELFF
abundance: NA; d_gene: NA; v_gene: TRBV7-8; j_gene: TRBJ2-7; CDR3nt: TGTGCCAGCAGCTTAAACTCTGGGGGTTATGAGCAGTACTTC; CDR3aa: CASSLNSGGYEQYF
abundance: many; d_gene: NA; v_gene: TRBV12-3/TRBV12-4; j_gene: TRBJ1-5; CDR3nt: TGTGCCAGCAGTTATGGGGGGAACAATCAGCCCCAGCATTTT; CDR3aa: CASSYGGNNQPQHF
abundance: NA; d_gene: NA; v_gene: TRBV11-2; j_gene: TRBJ1-1; CDR3nt: TGTGCCAGCAGCCTCAAAAATGGGGACACTGAAGCTTTCTTT; CDR3aa: CASSLKNGDTEAFF
abundance: many; d_gene: NA; v_gene: TRBV27; j_gene: TRBJ1-2; CDR3nt: TGTGCCAGCAGTTTAGACCCTAACACTTATGGCTACACCTTC; CDR3aa: CASSLDPNTYGYTF
abundance: NA; d_gene: NA; v_gene: TRBV3-1; j_gene: TRBJ1-1; CDR3nt: TGTGCCAGCAGGAGGGCGAACACTGAAGCTTTCTTT; CDR3aa: CASRRANTEAFF
abundance: many; d_gene: NA; v_gene: TRBV6-1; j_gene: TRBJ1-5; CDR3nt: TGTGCCAGCAGTGAACGAGGAGGTTATAGCAATCAGCCCCAGCATTTT; CDR3aa: CASSERGGYSNQPQHF
abundance: many; d_gene: NA; v_gene: TRBV2; j_gene: TRBJ2-1; CDR3nt: TGTGCCAGCCGGGTAAAGGAGCAGTTCTTC; CDR3aa: CASRVKEQFF
abundance: NA; d_gene: NA; v_gene: TRBV13; j_gene: TRBJ1-2; CDR3nt: TGTGCCAGCAGCAAACAGGGAAGCTATGGCTACACCTTC; CDR3aa: CASSKQGSYGYTF
abundance: many; d_gene: TRBD2; v_gene: TRBV27; j_gene: TRBJ2-2; CDR3nt: TGTGCCAGCAGTACCACCGGGACTACGAACACCGGGGAGCTGTTTTTT; CDR3aa: CASSTTGTTNTGELFF
abundance: many; d_gene: TRBD2; v_gene: TRBV9; j_gene: TRBJ2-5; CDR3nt: TGTGCCAGCAGCCCCGAGACTAGCGGGGTGAGAAAGACCCAGTACTTC; CDR3aa: CASSPETSGVRKTQYF
abundance: few; d_gene: NA; v_gene: TRBV5-6; j_gene: TRBJ1-5; CDR3nt: TGTGCCAGCAGCTTTTTGATCCGGGGGCATCGTGGCAATCAGCCCCAGCATTTT; CDR3aa: CASSFLIRGHRGNQPQHF
abundance: many; d_gene: NA; v_gene: TRBV14; j_gene: TRBJ2-3; CDR3nt: TGTGCCAGCAGCCAAGAAATTTTCGCCCAGGGGACCCACACAGATACGCAGTATTTT; CDR3aa: CASSQEIFAQGTHTDTQYF
abundance: many; d_gene: NA; v_gene: TRBV11-1; j_gene: TRBJ1-2; CDR3nt: TGTGCCAGCAGCTTACCAAGACAGGTAGGCCTAGCTGGCTACACCTTC; CDR3aa: CASSLPRQVGLAGYTF
abundance: many; d_gene: NA; v_gene: TRBV20-1; j_gene: TRBJ1-1; CDR3nt: TGCAGTGCTAGAGCTCCCGGGAGGGCGAGCACTGAAGCTTTCTTT; CDR3aa: CSARAPGRASTEAFF
abundance: many; d_gene: NA; v_gene: TRBV7-3; j_gene: TRBJ2-1; CDR3nt: TGTGCCAGCAGCTCCGAGTCAGGCAATGAGCAGTTCTTC; CDR3aa: CASSSESGNEQFF
abundance: NA; d_gene: TRBD1; v_gene: TRBV28; j_gene: TRBJ1-1; CDR3nt: TGTGCCAGCAGATCGACAGGGGGACGAACTGAAGCTTTCTTT; CDR3aa: CASRSTGGRTEAFF
abundance: many; d_gene: NA; v_gene: TRBV12-3/TRBV12-4; j_gene: TRBJ1-3; CDR3nt: TGTGCCAGCAAAGGGACCTCCTCTGGAAACACCATATATTTT; CDR3aa: CASKGTSSGNTIYF
abundance: many; d_gene: NA; v_gene: TRBV9; j_gene: TRBJ2-7; CDR3nt: TGTGCCAGCAGCGTAGCAGGGGGGGCGAGCTCCTACGAGCAGTACTTC; CDR3aa: CASSVAGGASSYEQYF
abundance: NA; d_gene: NA; v_gene: TRBV28; j_gene: TRBJ1-3; CDR3nt: TGTGCCAGCAGTTTGAGTTTCGACGGCCACTACTCTGGAAACACCATATATTTT; CDR3aa: CASSLSFDGHYSGNTIYF
abundance: many; d_gene: NA; v_gene: TRBV5-1; j_gene: TRBJ2-3; CDR3nt: TGCGCCAGCAGCTTACAAACTAGCACAGATACGCAGTATTTT; CDR3aa: CASSLQTSTDTQYF
abundance: many; d_gene: NA; v_gene: TRBV2; j_gene: TRBJ2-3; CDR3nt: TGTGCCAGCCGGGAACGGGGGGCCTACACAGATACGCAGTATTTT; CDR3aa: CASRERGAYTDTQYF
abundance: NA; d_gene: TRBD1; v_gene: TRBV9; j_gene: TRBJ1-3; CDR3nt: TGTGCCAGCAGCGTAGGACAGGGAGGGGGAAACACCATATATTTT; CDR3aa: CASSVGQGGGNTIYF
abundance: NA; d_gene: TRBD1; v_gene: TRBV7-9; j_gene: TRBJ1-4; CDR3nt: TGTGCCAGCAGCTCAACCGGGACAGCAAATGAAAAACTGCTTTTT; CDR3aa: CASSSTGTANEKLLF
abundance: many; d_gene: NA; v_gene: TRBV13; j_gene: TRBJ2-7; CDR3nt: TGTGCCAGCAGCTTTTTCTGGGTTTCCTACGAGCAGTACTTC; CDR3aa: CASSFFWVSYEQYF
abundance: few; d_gene: NA; v_gene: TRBV4-2; j_gene: TRBJ2-3; CDR3nt: TGTGCCAGCAGCCAGGAGACAGAGGGGGGTCGAGATACGCAGTATTTT; CDR3aa: CASSQETEGGRDTQYF
abundance: many; d_gene: NA; v_gene: TRBV12-3/TRBV12-4; j_gene: TRBJ2-1; CDR3nt: TGTGCCAGCAGTTTTAAACAGGGGGGGAACAATGAGCAGTTCTTC; CDR3aa: CASSFKQGGNNEQFF
abundance: NA; d_gene: TRBD1; v_gene: TRBV6-2/TRBV6-3; j_gene: TRBJ2-1; CDR3nt: TGTGCCAGCAGTGAATACGTGTGGGGACAGGGGAACAATGAGCAGTTCTTC; CDR3aa: CASSEYVWGQGNNEQFF
abundance: NA; d_gene: TRBD1; v_gene: TRBV9; j_gene: TRBJ2-2; CDR3nt: TGTGCCAGCAGCTCTCGACAGGGTTCGAACACCGGGGAGCTGTTTTTT; CDR3aa: CASSSRQGSNTGELFF
abundance: many; d_gene: TRBD1; v_gene: TRBV15; j_gene: TRBJ2-1; CDR3nt: TGTGCCACCAGCGGAGGGACAGGGGGCTGGGAGCAGTTCTTC; CDR3aa: CATSGGTGGWEQFF
abundance: many; d_gene: TRBD2; v_gene: TRBV12-3/TRBV12-4; j_gene: TRBJ2-1; CDR3nt: TGTGCCAGCAGTTTTCCCCTAGCGGGCGGGCTTGATGAGCAGTTCTTC; CDR3aa: CASSFPLAGGLDEQFF
abundance: many; d_gene: TRBD2; v_gene: TRBV5-1; j_gene: TRBJ2-7; CDR3nt: TGCGCCAGCAGCTTAGCGGGAGGAGGCCACGAGCAGTACTTC; CDR3aa: CASSLAGGGHEQYF
abundance: NA; d_gene: NA; v_gene: TRBV28; j_gene: TRBJ1-5; CDR3nt: TGTGCCAGCAGTTTAGCAGGGAGACAGCCCCAGCATTTT; CDR3aa: CASSLAGRQPQHF
abundance: many; d_gene: NA; v_gene: TRBV28; j_gene: TRBJ2-7; CDR3nt: TGTGCCAGCAGTCCGCCCAGGGGAATTCGCTACGAGCAGTACTTC; CDR3aa: CASSPPRGIRYEQYF
abundance: many; d_gene: NA; v_gene: TRBV9; j_gene: TRBJ2-2; CDR3nt: TGTGCCAGCAGCGGGAGGGTGGCAGGGGAGCCCCGGAACACCGGGGAGCTGTTTTTT; CDR3aa: CASSGRVAGEPRNTGELFF
abundance: many; d_gene: TRBD1; v_gene: TRBV18; j_gene: TRBJ1-5; CDR3nt: TGTGCCAGCTCACCAGACAGGGGCGGAAGCAATCAGCCCCAGCATTTT; CDR3aa: CASSPDRGGSNQPQHF
abundance: many; d_gene: NA; v_gene: TRBV5-1; j_gene: TRBJ2-5; CDR3nt: TGCGCCAGCAGCTTGCAAGGGCCCCAAGAGACCCAGTACTTC; CDR3aa: CASSLQGPQETQYF
abundance: NA; d_gene: NA; v_gene: TRBV7-9; j_gene: TRBJ1-1; CDR3nt: TGTGCCAGCAGCCCCCAGGACGGAGGTACTGAAGCTTTCTTT; CDR3aa: CASSPQDGGTEAFF
abundance: NA; d_gene: NA; v_gene: TRBV6-1; j_gene: TRBJ2-3; CDR3nt: TGTGCCAGCAGCCTCACCGCCGATACGCAGTATTTT; CDR3aa: CASSLTADTQYF
abundance: many; d_gene: TRBD1; v_gene: TRBV28; j_gene: TRBJ1-1; CDR3nt: TGTGCCAGCAGTTCCGTCCCGGGACAGGGTAGAGCTTTCTTT; CDR3aa: CASSSVPGQGRAFF
abundance: many; d_gene: NA; v_gene: TRBV2; j_gene: TRBJ2-3; CDR3nt: TGTGCCAGCAGTGATGGAAGGTTGGGCACAGATACGCAGTATTTT; CDR3aa: CASSDGRLGTDTQYF
abundance: NA; d_gene: NA; v_gene: TRBV27; j_gene: TRBJ1-6; CDR3nt: TGTGCCAGCAGTCCTGCGACAGTCTCCTATAATTCACCCCTCCACTTT; CDR3aa: CASSPATVSYNSPLHF
abundance: NA; d_gene: NA; v_gene: TRBV20-1; j_gene: TRBJ1-6; CDR3nt: TGCAGTGCTGGGCTACCCCTCCACTTT; CDR3aa: CSAGLPLHF
abundance: few; d_gene: TRBD2; v_gene: TRBV4-1; j_gene: TRBJ2-7; CDR3nt: TGCGCCAGCAGCCAAGTTGGGGGAGAAGCGGGGGGAACCTACGAGCAGTACTTC; CDR3aa: CASSQVGGEAGGTYEQYF
abundance: many; d_gene: NA; v_gene: TRBV7-2; j_gene: TRBJ2-6; CDR3nt: TGTGCCAGCAGCTTAGCGTGGAGCCTCAGCCCTGGGGCCAACGTCCTGACTTTC; CDR3aa: CASSLAWSLSPGANVLTF
abundance: many; d_gene: NA; v_gene: TRBV12-3/TRBV12-4; j_gene: TRBJ2-1; CDR3nt: TGTGCCAGCAGTTTGGGCCTAGTAGCAGGCAATGAGCAGTTCTTC; CDR3aa: CASSLGLVAGNEQFF
abundance: many; d_gene: NA; v_gene: TRBV14; j_gene: TRBJ2-1; CDR3nt: TGTGCCAGCAGCCAAGACCCCGCCAGCCCCCCGTTCTTC; CDR3aa: CASSQDPASPPFF
abundance: NA; d_gene: NA; v_gene: TRBV4-1; j_gene: TRBJ1-2; CDR3nt: TGCGCCAGCAGCCAAGAGGGCAGCTTCATCGCACAAGGCTACACCTTC; CDR3aa: CASSQEGSFIAQGYTF
abundance: many; d_gene: TRBD2; v_gene: TRBV7-2; j_gene: TRBJ2-3; CDR3nt: TGTGCCAGCAGCTTTAGCGGGAGGCCAAGCACAGATACGCAGTATTTT; CDR3aa: CASSFSGRPSTDTQYF
abundance: once; d_gene: TRBD2; v_gene: TRBV27; j_gene: TRBJ2-1; CDR3nt: TGTGCCAGCAGTCCAACTCGACTAGCCACCAATGAGCAGTTCTTC; CDR3aa: CASSPTRLATNEQFF
abundance: NA; d_gene: NA; v_gene: TRBV9; j_gene: TRBJ2-6; CDR3nt: TGTGCCAGCAGCGTCGACGGTGGGAGCTCTGGGGCCAACGTCCTGACTTTC; CDR3aa: CASSVDGGSSGANVLTF
abundance: few; d_gene: NA; v_gene: TRBV19; j_gene: TRBJ2-7; CDR3nt: TGTGCCAGTAGTATCCCGCGGCGACCACTGCACTTC; CDR3aa: CASSIPRRPLHF
abundance: NA; d_gene: NA; v_gene: TRBV12-3/TRBV12-4; j_gene: TRBJ2-2; CDR3nt: TGTGCCAGCAGACAACAGGCCCCGAACACCGGGGAGCTGTTTTTT; CDR3aa: CASRQQAPNTGELFF
abundance: NA; d_gene: TRBD1; v_gene: TRBV7-9; j_gene: TRBJ1-2; CDR3nt: TGTGCCAGCACCGTAACAGGGGAGGGCTATGGCCACACCTTC; CDR3aa: CASTVTGEGYGHTF